This record concerns one T cell receptor (beta chain) sequence. What it binds is unknown. The sample originates from a study of T-cell memory formation after mild COVID-19. Broader study findings: Whereas later expanders leaned CD4+, clones contracting day 15 to 85 showed a balanced CD4/CD8 makeup.

The V gene lost 0 bases and the J gene lost 0 bases, with 9 bases spanning the gap. The germline gives CDR1 SGHDT, CDR2 YYEEEE. This CDR3 spans 15 amino acids. TCRdb re-derived calls from the 5' RACE reads in MiXCR, one entry per CDR3 protein. Among just under 150,000 distinct CDR3 sequences listed, over 6% were seen once. Sequencing was performed on PBMCs or a T cell subset sorted from them (not recorded which). The V gene is TRBV5-6, the J gene TRBJ1-2; D call uncertain. This clonotype originated in an adult woman who had mild COVID-19 (a few samples of this study predate the infection). Cell type and time point are not known. This chain's CDR3 is CASSLGSLANYGYTF. The CDR3 coding sequence is TGTGCCAGCAGCTTGGGGTCCCTAGCTAACTATGGCTACACCTTC.